The TCR beta chain under discussion was sequenced for a study of response to subunit inactivated influenza vaccine. TCRdb itself ran the RT-PCR reads through MiXCR, one entry per CDR3 protein. The sample shows about 780,000 distinct CDR3 sequences, around a sixth of them seen only once. The CDR3 covers 14 residues. V lost 5 bases and J 10 bases, leaving 18 bases between the germline ends. The TCR originated in a middle-aged man who received an inactivated influenza vaccine. The chain links TRBV12-3 or TRBV12-4 to TRBJ2-1; perhaps TRBD2 as D (7 bases). The source was PBMCs from blood, collected 5 days after vaccination. CDR3 amino acids: CASSPDGGGGEQFF. The CDR3 DNA reads TGTGCCAGCAGTCCCGATGGGGGAGGGGGAGAGCAGTTCTTC.